The clone carrying this T cell receptor (beta chain) was seen at least ten times. Its antigen is unidentified. Germline CDR1 and CDR2: SGHDN and FVKESK. V shed 2 bases and J shed 4 bases, with 14 bases lying between them. The CDR3 runs 15 residues. This sample's RNA came from whole unsorted tissue. The normal lung tissue was taken more than 3 cm from the tumor edge. These data originate in a study of tumor and adjacent non-tumor tissue in lung cancer. Study findings and constraints: TCR diversity was significantly greater in tumor than normal lung tissue.

The library came from three nested PCR rounds adapted from ARM-PCR protocols. TCRdb independently ran MiXCR on the multiplex PCR reads; one entry per CDR3 protein. Of around 75,000 distinct CDR3 sequences in the sample, around 65% were seen once. The sample taken for sequencing was distant non-tumor lung tissue. The chain employs TRBV14 and TRBJ1-1; D is possibly TRBD1 (6 bases). This clonotype originated in a woman between 45 and 65 years old with non-small cell lung cancer. The CDR3 region is CASSQLGGAVTEAFF. The CDR3 DNA sequence: TGTGCCAGCAGCCAACTTGGGGGGGCGGTCACTGAAGCTTTCTTT.